This T cell receptor (beta chain) is drawn from a study of blood T cell repertoires in COVID-19. The Seattle patients joined while their infection was active and were tracked longitudinally afterward. Method: immunoSEQ multiplex PCR; TCRdb's copy keeps in-frame clones and lacks some. The sample holds about 160,000 clones, about 85% seen once. This CDR3 is 10 amino acids long. CDR1 is DFQATT, CDR2 SNEGSKA, per germline (reference sequence). V shed 6 bases, J shed 11 bases, and the junction held 5 bases outside the gene matches. The receptor comes from a woman in her fifties or sixties with COVID-19, enrolled during active disease. The chain combines TRBV20-1 with TRBJ1-1; 8 nucleotides agree with TRBD1. The sequencing sample was made of peripheral blood. The CDR3 loop reads CSAQGAGAFF. As DNA, the CDR3 is TGCAGTGCCCAGGGGGCGGGTGCTTTCTTT.